This TCR beta chain was sequenced during a study of blood T cell repertoires in COVID-19. The data were produced by immunoSEQ multiplex PCR, yet TCRdb's version contains in-frame clones alone and is incomplete. The sample has about 230,000 clones; 84% are singletons. V lost 6 bases to trimming and J lost 1 base, with 12 bases between them. The CDR3 totals 14 residues. From germline, CDR1 is MDHEN and CDR2 SYDVKM. The chain is built from TRBV28 and TRBJ1-1; D gene ambiguous. Sequencing was performed on peripheral blood. The receptor was isolated from a woman aged 35 to 49 who had recovered from COVID-19. CDR3 sequence: CASSSPEGNTEAFF. In DNA, the CDR3 is TGTGCCAGCAGCAGCCCCGAGGGGAACACTGAAGCTTTCTTT.